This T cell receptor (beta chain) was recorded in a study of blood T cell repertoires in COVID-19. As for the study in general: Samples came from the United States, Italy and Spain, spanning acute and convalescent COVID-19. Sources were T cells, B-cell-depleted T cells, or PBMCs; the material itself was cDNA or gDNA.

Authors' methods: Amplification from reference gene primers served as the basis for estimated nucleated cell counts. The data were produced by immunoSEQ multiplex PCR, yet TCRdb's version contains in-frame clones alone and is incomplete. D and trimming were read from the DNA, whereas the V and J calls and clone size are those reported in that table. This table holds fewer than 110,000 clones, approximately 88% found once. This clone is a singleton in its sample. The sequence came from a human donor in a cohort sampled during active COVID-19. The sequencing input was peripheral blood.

CDR3 in DNA: TGTGCCTGGAGTATAACTCCGGGTCAGCCCCAGCATTTT. It translates to CAWSITPGQPQHF. This chain links TRBV30 with TRBJ1-5, with no clear D. Germline V gene data show CDR1 as GTSNPN and CDR2 as SVGIG (reference sequence). This CDR3 comprises 13 residues. With 2 bases removed from V and 6 bases from J, the gap between germline ends came to 11 bases.